This TCR beta chain comes out of a study of shared clonotypes between healthy human individuals. For the study at large: Each donor contributed plates that comprised three CD4 naive, three CD4 memory, two CD8 naive and one CD8 memory.

Germline V gives CDR1 SGHVS, CDR2 FQNEAQ. The V gene lost 6 bases and the J gene lost 0 bases, with 20 bases spanning the gap. The CDR3 sequence is 17 residues long. The material for each subset, its genomic DNA, was split evenly across several immunoSEQ plates. Replicate sorted-subset PCRs were loaded with around 210 ng DNA, 30,000 or so T cell genomes. TCRdb's table, derived via immunoSEQ multiplex PCR, lists solely in-frame clones and lacks some. This table holds about 2.5 million clones, under 95% found once. CD4+ cell separation produced CD45RA+ naive and CD45RA-negative memory subsets. The origin of this receptor is a man younger than 30 in good health. Some clones in this sample may be carry-over from other donors' samples. Sequencing was carried out using naive CD4+ T cells from PBMCs. Subset here: CD45RA+ positively selected. The chain has TRBV7-8 and TRBJ1-1, with D maybe TRBD1 (5 bases). The CDR3 DNA follows: TGTGCCAGCAGTGCCCTCGGGGCAGGGACCTTGAACACTGAAGCTTTCTTT. This encodes CASSALGAGTLNTEAFF.